The 20 T cell receptor beta chains below were found in one sample sequenced in a study of graft-versus-host responses after intestinal transplantation. Sequencing used immunoSEQ multiplex PCR; TCRdb keeps in-frame clones, though not all of them. The table has about 9,500 clones, over 75% seen once; the top ten hold over 9.5%. The source material was PBMCs, sampled 240 to 250 days after intestinal transplant. Receptor source: a human patient who received an intestinal transplant, so some T cells may come from the graft donor.

The chain links TRBV6-5 to TRBJ1-6, with 7 bases aligning to TRBD1. This CDR3 comprises 15 residues. Germline CDR1 reads MNHEY; CDR2 reads SVGAGI. V shed 3 bases and J 10 bases; nucleotides not matched to a gene: 9. The CDR3 region has the DNA TGTGCCAGCAGTTATTTGGCAGGGGGGGAATCACCCCTCCACTTT. This sequence encodes CASSYLAGGESPLHF.

In nucleotides, the CDR3 is TGTGCCAGCAGCTTACAGGGGCAAGGCTCTGGAAACACCATATATTTT. It codes for CASSLQGQGSGNTIYF. This chain connects TRBV5-6 to TRBJ1-3; 7 positions match TRBD1. Trimming cost V 2 bases and J 0 bases; bases outside gene matches: 5. Germline CDR1 and CDR2: SGHDT and YYEEEE. The CDR3 sequence is 16 residues long.

V usage is TRBV27 and J usage is TRBJ2-7, with D tentatively TRBD1 (6 bases). In germline, CDR1 is MNHEY, CDR2 SMNVEV (reference sequence). Trimming pared 1 base from V and 0 bases from J, leaving 13 bases between. The length of the CDR3 is 16 residues. CDR3 DNA sequence: TGTGCCAGCAGTTTATTCCAGGGGACCTACTCCTACGAGCAGTACTTC. Protein product: CASSLFQGTYSYEQYF.

This chain joins TRBV13 and TRBJ2-7; no clear D gene. Trimming took 4 bases from V and 4 from J, leaving 14 bases between them. CDR1 PRHDT and CDR2 FYEKMQ come from the germline V gene (reference sequence). This CDR3 has 14 residues. The CDR3 here is CASSSALFEYEQYF. CDR3 DNA sequence: TGTGCCAGCAGCTCCGCCCTGTTTGAATACGAGCAGTACTTC.

This clone has just one count. The chain uses TRBV7-9 and TRBJ1-2; D call uncertain. This CDR3 has 15 residues. V was pared by 2 bases and J by 2 bases, with 12 bases between. The germline V gene encodes CDR1 SEHNR and CDR2 FQNEAQ (reference sequence). The CDR3 DNA reads as TGTGCCAGCAGCTTACATAGAGACCTCAACTATGGCTACACCTTC. It translates to CASSLHRDLNYGYTF. Supplemented by reference TRBV7-9 and TRBJ1-2, the full variable domain reads DTGVSQNPRHKITKRGQNVTFRCDPISEHNRLYWYRQTLGQGPEFLTYFQNEAQLEKSRLLSDRFSAERPKGSFSTLEIQRTEQGDSAMYLCASSLHRDLNYGYTFGSGTRLTVV.

V gene TRBV6-6 combines with J gene TRBJ1-2; D is possibly TRBD1 (5 bases). There are 14 residues in the CDR3. Trimming cost V 0 bases and J 3 bases, with 8 bases left between them. Germline CDR1 and CDR2: MNHNY and SVGAGI (reference sequence). The CDR3, as DNA: TGTGCCAGCAGTTACTCGAGAGGGGACTATGGCTACACCTTC. The encoded protein is CASSYSRGDYGYTF.

This chain connects TRBV28 to TRBJ2-3; D might be TRBD2 (5 bases). V was pared by 4 bases and J by 2 bases, with 16 bases between. Germline lookup yields CDR1 MDHEN and CDR2 SYDVKM. The CDR3 sequence is 16 residues long. In nucleotides, the CDR3 is TGTGCCAGCAGTTCCCCCGGGCTAGCTTACACAGATACGCAGTATTTT. Its protein product is CASSSPGLAYTDTQYF.

The V and J genes are TRBV7-3 and TRBJ2-1; weak D call: TRBD2 (5 bases). The CDR3 is 16 residues long. Trimming left V 4 bases short and J 7 bases short, with 20 bases between. Germline-derived CDR1 and CDR2 are SGHTA and FQGTGA. CDR3 in DNA: TGTGCCAGCAGCTCCAATCCGGGCCCTTCGGGGAATGAGCAGTTCTTC. The encoded protein is CASSSNPGPSGNEQFF.

The chain has TRBV5-1 and TRBJ2-1; D perhaps matches TRBD2 (5 bases). Between the trimmed V and J ends, which lost 5 bases and 8 bases, there was a span of 17 bases. Looked up from germline, CDR1 is SGHRS and CDR2 is YFSETQ. CDR3 length: 14 residues. This CDR3 is CASSRTSGRYEQFF. As DNA, the CDR3 is TGCGCCAGCAGTAGGACTTCCGGCAGGTATGAGCAGTTCTTC.

V and J are TRBV7-8 and TRBJ2-1; 11 bases are a match to TRBD1. Germline V lookup: CDR1 SGHVS, CDR2 FQNEAQ. V lost 5 bases to trimming and J lost 0 bases; unmatched junction nucleotides: 12. CDR3 length: 19 residues. CDR3 in DNA: TGTGCCAGCAGCCCCACCGGACAGGGGGCGGTACCCTCCTACAATGAGCAGTTCTTC. Protein sequence: CASSPTGQGAVPSYNEQFF.

The rearrangement links TRBV5-4 to TRBJ1-1; 8 bases are a match to TRBD1. Unmatched junction bases numbered 8, after V lost 7 bases and J lost 3 bases. Germline lookup yields CDR1 SGHNT and CDR2 YYREEE (reference sequence). The CDR3 has 14 residues. The CDR3 DNA reads as TGTGCCAGCGAATTAACAGGGGGAGACACTGAAGCTTTCTTT. This sequence encodes CASELTGGDTEAFF. Variable domain in full (rest from reference TRBV5-4 and TRBJ1-1): ETGVTQSPTHLIKTRGQQVTLRCSSQSGHNTVSWYQQALGQGPQFIFQYYREEENGRGNFPPRFSGLQFPNYSSELNVNALELDDSALYLCASELTGGDTEAFFGQGTRLTVV.

V usage is TRBV6-6 and J usage is TRBJ1-1; perhaps TRBD1 as D (5 bases). Trimming removed 7 bases at V and 5 bases at J, with 17 bases between. Germline CDR1 and CDR2: MNHNY and SVGAGI (reference sequence). This CDR3 has 14 amino acids. This chain's CDR3 is CASTHPGGKTEAFF. The CDR3 DNA follows: TGTGCCAGCACCCATCCGGGGGGAAAGACTGAAGCTTTCTTT.

The V call is TRBV9, the J call TRBJ2-1, with no clear D. This CDR3 is built from 13 residues. V was trimmed by 1 base and J by 6 bases, leaving 8 bases between them. The germline V gene encodes CDR1 SGDLS and CDR2 YYNGEE. The CDR3 is CASSVSVGNEQFF. CDR3 DNA: TGTGCCAGCAGCGTATCCGTCGGCAATGAGCAGTTCTTC.

Turning to this clone: One junction end disagrees with the germline gene, perhaps due to a read error. The CDR3: CSVKDGSYEQYF. The CDR3 nucleotides read TGCAGCGTTAAAGACGGCTCCTACGAGCAGTACTTC. The chain joins TRBV29-1 to TRBJ2-7; D unclear. This CDR3 contains 12 residues. CDR1 and CDR2 (germline): SQVTM, ANQGSEA.

V usage is TRBV19 and J usage is TRBJ1-5; D uncertain. V was trimmed by 7 bases and J by 5 bases, leaving 12 bases between them. The CDR3 runs to 13 residues. From germline, CDR1 is LNHDA and CDR2 SQIVND (reference sequence). CDR3 loop: CASNTRRDQPQHF. CDR3 nucleotide sequence: TGTGCCAGTAATACCAGGCGGGATCAGCCCCAGCATTTT.

V usage is TRBV11-3 and J usage is TRBJ2-1, with D tentatively TRBD1 (6 bases). This CDR3 spans 14 amino acids. The V and J ends lost 1 base and 5 bases respectively, with 9 bases between them. Germline lookup yields CDR1 SGHNT and CDR2 YENEEA. CDR3 loop: CASSLVNRDNEQFF. The CDR3 nucleotides read TGTGCCAGCAGCTTAGTTAACAGGGACAATGAGCAGTTCTTC.

The chain uses TRBV11-3 and TRBJ2-2; D uncertain. V lost 5 bases to trimming and J lost 6 bases, with 10 bases between them. Germline CDR1 SGHNT, CDR2 YENEEA. The CDR3 consists of 13 residues. The CDR3 DNA follows: TGTGCCAGCAGCCTAATAAAATCCGGGGAGCTGTTTTTT. As protein: CASSLIKSGELFF.

V gene TRBV9 combines with J gene TRBJ1-2; tentatively, D is TRBD1 (6 bases). Looked up from germline, CDR1 is SGDLS and CDR2 is YYNGEE. Trimming shortened V by 0 bases and J by 7 bases, and 10 bases separated the two germline ends. The CDR3 sequence is 13 residues long. For the CDR3, the DNA is TGTGCCAGCAGCGTAGTACAGGGAGGTGGCTACACCTTC. It is translated as CASSVVQGGGYTF.

This rearrangement joins TRBV7-2 to TRBJ1-5, with D possibly being TRBD1 (5 bases). The germline V gene encodes CDR1 SGHTA and CDR2 FQGNSA. V shed 1 base and J shed 7 bases, with 14 bases lying between them. The CDR3 sequence is 15 residues long. CDR3 nucleotide sequence: TGTGCCAGCAGCTTAGAACCCGGGCAGGGCCAGCCCCAGCATTTT. Translating gives CASSLEPGQGQPQHF.

The rearrangement links TRBV4-1 to TRBJ2-7; tentatively, D is TRBD1 or TRBD2 (5 bases each). The CDR3 covers 13 residues. CDR1 MGHRA and CDR2 YSYEKL come from the germline V gene. V lost 0 bases and J lost 3, with 6 bases in between. CDR3 in amino acids: CASSQDGGYEQYF. The CDR3 DNA follows: TGCGCCAGCAGCCAAGATGGGGGCTACGAGCAGTACTTC.